This T cell receptor beta chain was sequenced in a study of CD8+ T cells in alopecia areata. The V segment lost 1 base and the J segment 5 bases; nucleotides outside the gene matches: 11. This CDR3 comprises 18 residues. The germline V gene encodes CDR1 MGHRA and CDR2 YSYEKL. The treatment: oral pan-JAK inhibitor, 5-10 mg twice daily. Reverse transcription of extracted RNA yielded cDNA, which provided the sequencing template. Some clones are missing from TCRdb's copy, which holds only in-frame ones; the method was immunoSEQ multiplex PCR. The data contain some 200,000 clones, roughly three fifths of them seen just once; the ten biggest clones take up less than 3.5%.

The rearrangement uses TRBV4-1 and TRBJ2-5; the match to TRBD2 covers 12 bases. This receptor was identified in a human donor with alopecia areata. Sample: CD4+ T cells sorted from blood, taken at week 4, from a patient treated with tofacitinib. This CDR3 is CASSQARASGGAMETQYF. The CDR3 DNA reads TGCGCCAGCAGCCAAGCTCGGGCTAGCGGGGGGGCCATGGAGACCCAGTACTTC.